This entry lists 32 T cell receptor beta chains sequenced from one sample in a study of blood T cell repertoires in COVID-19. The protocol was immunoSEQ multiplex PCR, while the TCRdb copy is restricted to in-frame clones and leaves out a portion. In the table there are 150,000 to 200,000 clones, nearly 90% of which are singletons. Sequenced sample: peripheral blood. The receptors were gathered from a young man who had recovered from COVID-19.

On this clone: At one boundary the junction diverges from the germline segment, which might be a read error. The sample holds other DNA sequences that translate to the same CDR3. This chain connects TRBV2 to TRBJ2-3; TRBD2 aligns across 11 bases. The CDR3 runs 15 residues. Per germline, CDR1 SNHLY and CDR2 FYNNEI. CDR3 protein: CASSGTSGFTDTQYF. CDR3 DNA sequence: TGTGCCAGCAGTGGGACTAGCGGGTTCACAGATACGCAATATTTT.

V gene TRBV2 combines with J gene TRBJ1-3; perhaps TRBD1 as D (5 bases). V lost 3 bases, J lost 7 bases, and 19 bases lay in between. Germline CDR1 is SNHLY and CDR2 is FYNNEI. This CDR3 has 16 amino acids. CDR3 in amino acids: CASSEAPGLRGNTIYF. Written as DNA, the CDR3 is TGTGCCAGCAGTGAGGCCCCGGGACTTAGAGGGAACACCATATATTTT.

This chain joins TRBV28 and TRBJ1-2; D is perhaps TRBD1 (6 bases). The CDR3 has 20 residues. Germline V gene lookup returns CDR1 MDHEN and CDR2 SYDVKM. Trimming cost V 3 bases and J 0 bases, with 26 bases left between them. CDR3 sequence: CASSFFLGLIWTESNYGYTF. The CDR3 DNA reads TGTGCCAGCAGTTTTTTTCTAGGATTGATTTGGACAGAGTCTAACTATGGCTACACCTTC.

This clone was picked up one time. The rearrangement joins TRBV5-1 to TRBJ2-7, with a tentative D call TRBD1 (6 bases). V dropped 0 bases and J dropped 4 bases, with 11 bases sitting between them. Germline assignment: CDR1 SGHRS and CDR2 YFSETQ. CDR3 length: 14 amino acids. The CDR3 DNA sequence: TGCGCCAGCAGCTTGGCGGACAGCGCGTACGAGCAGTACTTC. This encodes CASSLADSAYEQYF.

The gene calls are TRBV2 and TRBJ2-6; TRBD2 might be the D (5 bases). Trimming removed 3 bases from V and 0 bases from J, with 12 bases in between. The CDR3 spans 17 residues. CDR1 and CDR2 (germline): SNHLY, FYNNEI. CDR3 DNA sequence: TGTGCCAGCAGTGACCGACTGACTACCTCTGGGGCCAACGTCCTGACTTTC. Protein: CASSDRLTTSGANVLTF.

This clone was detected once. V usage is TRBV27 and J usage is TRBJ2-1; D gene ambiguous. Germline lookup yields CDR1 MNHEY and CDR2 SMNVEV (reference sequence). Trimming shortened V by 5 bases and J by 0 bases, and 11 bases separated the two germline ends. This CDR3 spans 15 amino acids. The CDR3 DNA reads TGTGCCAGCAGTCCAACCATCGGCTCCTACAATGAGCAGTTCTTC. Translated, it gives CASSPTIGSYNEQFF.

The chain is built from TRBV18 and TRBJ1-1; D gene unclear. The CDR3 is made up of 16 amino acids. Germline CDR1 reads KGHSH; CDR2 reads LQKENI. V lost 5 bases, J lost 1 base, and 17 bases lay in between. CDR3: CASSGDVRWANTEAFF. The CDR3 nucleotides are TGTGCCAGCTCAGGCGACGTCCGGTGGGCGAACACTGAAGCTTTCTTT.

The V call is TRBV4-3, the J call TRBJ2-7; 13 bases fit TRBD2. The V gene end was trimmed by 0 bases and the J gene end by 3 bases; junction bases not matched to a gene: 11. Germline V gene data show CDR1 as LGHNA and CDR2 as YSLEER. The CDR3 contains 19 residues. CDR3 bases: TGCGCCAGCAGCCAAGATGCGGGACTAGCGGGATCGGGAAGCTACGAGCAGTACTTC. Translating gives CASSQDAGLAGSGSYEQYF.

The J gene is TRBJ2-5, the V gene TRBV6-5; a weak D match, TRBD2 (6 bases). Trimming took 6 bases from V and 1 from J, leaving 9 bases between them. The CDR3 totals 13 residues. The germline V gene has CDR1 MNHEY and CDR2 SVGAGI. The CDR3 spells CASRLSGQETQYF. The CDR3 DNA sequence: TGTGCCAGCAGGCTTAGCGGCCAAGAGACCCAGTACTTC.

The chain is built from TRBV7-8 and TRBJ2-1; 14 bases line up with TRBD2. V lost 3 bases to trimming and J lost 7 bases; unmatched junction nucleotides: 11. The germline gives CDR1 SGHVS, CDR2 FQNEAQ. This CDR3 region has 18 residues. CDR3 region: CASSLITGTSGRGNEQFF. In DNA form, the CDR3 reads TGTGCCAGCAGCTTGATTACCGGGACTAGCGGGAGAGGGAATGAGCAGTTCTTC.

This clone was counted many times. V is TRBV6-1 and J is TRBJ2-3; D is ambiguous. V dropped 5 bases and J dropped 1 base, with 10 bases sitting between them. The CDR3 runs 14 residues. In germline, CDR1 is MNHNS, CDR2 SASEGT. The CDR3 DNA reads TGTGCCAGCAGTTGGGTAGAGGGCACAGATACGCAGTATTTT. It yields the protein CASSWVEGTDTQYF.

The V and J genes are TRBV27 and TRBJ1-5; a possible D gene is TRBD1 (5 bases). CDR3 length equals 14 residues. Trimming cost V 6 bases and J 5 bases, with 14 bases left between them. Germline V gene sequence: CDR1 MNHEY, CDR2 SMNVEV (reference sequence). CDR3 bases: TGTGCCAGCAGGCCCGAAGGGGCCTATCAGCCCCAGCATTTT. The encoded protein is CASRPEGAYQPQHF.

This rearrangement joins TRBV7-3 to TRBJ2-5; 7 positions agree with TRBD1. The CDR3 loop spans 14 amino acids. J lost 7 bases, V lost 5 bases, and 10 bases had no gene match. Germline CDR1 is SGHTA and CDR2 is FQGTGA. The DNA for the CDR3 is TGTGCCAGCAGCGCTGGGACAGACCACCGGACCCAGTACTTC. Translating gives CASSAGTDHRTQYF. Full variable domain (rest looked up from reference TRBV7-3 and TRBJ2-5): GAGVSQTPSNKVTEKGKYVELRCDPISGHTALYWYRQSLGQGPEFLIYFQGTGAADDSGLPNDRFFAVRPEGSVSTLKIQRTERGDSAVYLCASSAGTDHRTQYFGPGTRLLVL.

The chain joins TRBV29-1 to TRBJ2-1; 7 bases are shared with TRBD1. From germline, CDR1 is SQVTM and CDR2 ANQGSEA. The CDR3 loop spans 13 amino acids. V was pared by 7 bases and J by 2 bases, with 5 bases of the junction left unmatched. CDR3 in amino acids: CSGVGGTYNEQFF. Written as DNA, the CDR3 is TGCAGCGGGGTAGGGGGCACCTACAATGAGCAGTTCTTC.

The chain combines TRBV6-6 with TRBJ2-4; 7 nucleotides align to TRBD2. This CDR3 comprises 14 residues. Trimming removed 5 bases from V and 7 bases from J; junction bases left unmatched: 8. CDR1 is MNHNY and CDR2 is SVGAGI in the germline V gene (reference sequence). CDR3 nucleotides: TGTGCCAGCAGTCCGGGGGGAGTCGGTAACATTCAGTACTTC. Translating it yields CASSPGGVGNIQYF.

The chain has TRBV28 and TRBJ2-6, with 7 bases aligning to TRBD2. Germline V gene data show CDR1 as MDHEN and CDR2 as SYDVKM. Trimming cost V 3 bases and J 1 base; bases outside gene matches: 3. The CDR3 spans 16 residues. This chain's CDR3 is CASSFLRGSGANVLTF. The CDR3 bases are TGTGCCAGCAGTTTCCTGCGGGGGTCTGGGGCCAACGTCCTGACTTTC.

The CDR3 nucleotides read TGTGCCAGCCTTTTGGAGGAAACTGAAGCTTTCTTT. It codes for CASLLEETEAFF. This chain connects TRBV6-1 to TRBJ1-1; D is undetermined. The CDR3 is 12 amino acids. Germline V gene data show CDR1 as MNHNS and CDR2 as SASEGT. V lost 8 bases and J lost 5, with 12 bases in between.

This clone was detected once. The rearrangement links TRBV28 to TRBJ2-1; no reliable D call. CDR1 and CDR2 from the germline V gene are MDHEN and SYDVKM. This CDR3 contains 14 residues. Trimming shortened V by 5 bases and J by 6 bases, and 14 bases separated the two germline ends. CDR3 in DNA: TGTGCCAGCAGTACCTCAGGCTCAACCAATGAGCAGTTCTTC. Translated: CASSTSGSTNEQFF.

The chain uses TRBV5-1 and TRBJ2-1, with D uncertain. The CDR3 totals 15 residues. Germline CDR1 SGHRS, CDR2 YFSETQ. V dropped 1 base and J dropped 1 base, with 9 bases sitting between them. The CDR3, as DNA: TGCGCCAGCAGCTTGTATACTGAGTCCTACAATGAGCAGTTCTTC. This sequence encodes CASSLYTESYNEQFF.

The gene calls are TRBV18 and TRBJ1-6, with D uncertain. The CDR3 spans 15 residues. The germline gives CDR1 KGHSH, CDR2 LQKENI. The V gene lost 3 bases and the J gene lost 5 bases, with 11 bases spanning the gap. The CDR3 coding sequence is TGTGCCAGCTCACCCCTACCGAGCAATAATTCACCCCTCCACTTT. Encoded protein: CASSPLPSNNSPLHF. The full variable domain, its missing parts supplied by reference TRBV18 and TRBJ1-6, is NAGVMQNPRHLVRRRGQEARLRCSPMKGHSHVYWYRQLPEEGLKFMVYLQKENIIDESGMPKERFSAEFPKEGPSILRIQQVVRGDSAAYFCASSPLPSNNSPLHFGNGTRLTVT.

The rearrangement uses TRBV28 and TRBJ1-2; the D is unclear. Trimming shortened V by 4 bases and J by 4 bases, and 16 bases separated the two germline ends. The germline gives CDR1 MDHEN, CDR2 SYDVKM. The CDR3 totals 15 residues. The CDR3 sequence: CASSSPAGAVYGYTF. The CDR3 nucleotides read TGTGCCAGCAGTTCCCCGGCCGGTGCGGTCTATGGCTACACCTTC.

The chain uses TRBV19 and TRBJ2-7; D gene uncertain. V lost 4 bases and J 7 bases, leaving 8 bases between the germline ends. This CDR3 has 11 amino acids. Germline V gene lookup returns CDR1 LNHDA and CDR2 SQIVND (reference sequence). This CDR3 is CASSTGREQYF. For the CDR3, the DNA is TGTGCCAGTAGTACGGGTCGGGAGCAGTACTTC.

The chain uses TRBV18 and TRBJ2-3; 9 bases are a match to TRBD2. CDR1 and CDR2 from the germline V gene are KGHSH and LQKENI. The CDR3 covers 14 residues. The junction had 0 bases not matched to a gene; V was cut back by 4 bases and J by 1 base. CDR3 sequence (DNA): TGTGCCAGCTCACTAGCGGGAGGCACAGATACGCAGTATTTT. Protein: CASSLAGGTDTQYF.

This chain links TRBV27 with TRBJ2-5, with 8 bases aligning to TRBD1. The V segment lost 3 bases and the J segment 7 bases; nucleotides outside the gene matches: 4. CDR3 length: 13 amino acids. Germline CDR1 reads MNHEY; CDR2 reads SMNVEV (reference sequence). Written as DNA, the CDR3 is TGTGCCAGCAGTTTCGACAGGGGCCGGACCCAGTACTTC. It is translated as CASSFDRGRTQYF.

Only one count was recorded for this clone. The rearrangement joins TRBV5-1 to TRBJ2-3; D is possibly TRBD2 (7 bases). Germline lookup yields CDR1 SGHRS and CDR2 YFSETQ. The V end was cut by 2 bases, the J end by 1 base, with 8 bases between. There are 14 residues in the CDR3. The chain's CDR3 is CASSFGGRTDTQYF. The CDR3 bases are TGCGCCAGCAGCTTCGGGGGGCGCACAGATACGCAGTATTTT.

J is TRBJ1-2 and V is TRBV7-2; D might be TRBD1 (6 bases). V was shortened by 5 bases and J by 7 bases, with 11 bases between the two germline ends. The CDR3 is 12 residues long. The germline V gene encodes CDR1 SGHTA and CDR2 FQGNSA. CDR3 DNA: TGTGCCAGCAGCATTACAGGGACTGGCTACACCTTC. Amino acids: CASSITGTGYTF.

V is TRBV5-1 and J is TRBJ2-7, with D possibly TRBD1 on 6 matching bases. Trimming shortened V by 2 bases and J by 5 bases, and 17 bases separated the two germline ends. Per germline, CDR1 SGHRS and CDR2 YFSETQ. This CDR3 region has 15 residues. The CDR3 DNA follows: TGCGCCAGCAGCTTCCCCGGCACAGGGATCCACGAGCAGTACTTC. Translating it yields CASSFPGTGIHEQYF.

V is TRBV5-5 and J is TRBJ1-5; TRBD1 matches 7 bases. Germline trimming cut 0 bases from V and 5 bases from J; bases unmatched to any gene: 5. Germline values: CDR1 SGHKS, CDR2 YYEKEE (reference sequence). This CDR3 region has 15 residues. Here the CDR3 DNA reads TGTGCCAGCAGCTTGGCCTGGACAGGAGATCAGCCCCAGCATTTT. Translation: CASSLAWTGDQPQHF.

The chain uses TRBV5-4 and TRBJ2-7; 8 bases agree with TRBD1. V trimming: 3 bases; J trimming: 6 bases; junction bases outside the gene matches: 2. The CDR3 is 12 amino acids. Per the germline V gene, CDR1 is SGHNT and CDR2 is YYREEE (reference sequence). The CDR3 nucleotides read TGTGCCAGCAGCTCAGACAGGGGCGAGCAGTACTTC. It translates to CASSSDRGEQYF.

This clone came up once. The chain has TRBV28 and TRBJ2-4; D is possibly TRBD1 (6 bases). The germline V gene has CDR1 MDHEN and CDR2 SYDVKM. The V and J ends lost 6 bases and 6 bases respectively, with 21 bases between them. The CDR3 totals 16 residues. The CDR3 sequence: CASSLPHRVGGNIQYF. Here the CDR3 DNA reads TGTGCCAGCAGCCTTCCGCACAGGGTAGGAGGAAACATTCAGTACTTC.

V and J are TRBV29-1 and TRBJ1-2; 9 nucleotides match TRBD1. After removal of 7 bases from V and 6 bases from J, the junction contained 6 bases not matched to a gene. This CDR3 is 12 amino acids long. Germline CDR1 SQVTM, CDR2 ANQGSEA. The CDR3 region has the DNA TGCAGCGCCGGGACAGGGAGCAATGGCTACACCTTC. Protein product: CSAGTGSNGYTF. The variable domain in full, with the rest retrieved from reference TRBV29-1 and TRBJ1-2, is SAVISQKPSRDICQRGTSLTIQCQVDSQVTMMFWYRQQPGQSLTLIATANQGSEATYESGFVIDKFPISRPNLTFSTLTVSNMSPEDSSIYLCSAGTGSNGYTFGSGTRLTVV.

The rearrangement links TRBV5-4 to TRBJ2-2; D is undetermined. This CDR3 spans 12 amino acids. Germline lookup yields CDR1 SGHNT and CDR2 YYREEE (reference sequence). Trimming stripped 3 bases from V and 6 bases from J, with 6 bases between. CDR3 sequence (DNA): TGTGCCAGCAGCTACGGGTCCGGGGAGCTGTTTTTT. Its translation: CASSYGSGELFF.